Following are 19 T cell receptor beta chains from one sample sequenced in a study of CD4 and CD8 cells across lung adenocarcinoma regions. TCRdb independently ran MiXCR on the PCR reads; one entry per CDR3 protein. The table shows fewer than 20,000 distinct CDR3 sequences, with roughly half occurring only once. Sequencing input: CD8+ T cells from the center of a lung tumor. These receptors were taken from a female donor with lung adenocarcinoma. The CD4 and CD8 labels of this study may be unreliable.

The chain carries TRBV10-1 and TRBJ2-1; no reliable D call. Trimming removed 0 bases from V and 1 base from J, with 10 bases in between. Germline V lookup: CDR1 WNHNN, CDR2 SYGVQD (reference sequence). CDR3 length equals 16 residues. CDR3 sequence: CASSESYWQSYNEQFF. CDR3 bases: TGCGCCAGCAGTGAGTCGTACTGGCAGTCCTACAATGAGCAGTTCTTC.

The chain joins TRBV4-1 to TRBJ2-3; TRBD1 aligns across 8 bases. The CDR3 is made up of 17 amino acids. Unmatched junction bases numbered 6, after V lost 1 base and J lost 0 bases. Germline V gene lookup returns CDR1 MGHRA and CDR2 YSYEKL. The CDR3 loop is CASSQGAGTGSTDTQYF. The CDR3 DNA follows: TGCGCCAGCAGCCAAGGTGCCGGGACAGGTAGCACAGATACGCAGTATTTT.

The CDR3 DNA reads TGTGCCAGAAGCCGTCCCTTGACAGGGGTTGGCAATCAGCCCCAGCATTTT. It encodes CARSRPLTGVGNQPQHF. The chain recombines TRBV5-3 with TRBJ1-5; TRBD1 matches 8 bases. TRBV5-3 counts as an open reading frame of uncertain function. This CDR3 is built from 17 residues. J gave up 2 bases and V 4 bases, and 11 bases lay outside the gene matches.

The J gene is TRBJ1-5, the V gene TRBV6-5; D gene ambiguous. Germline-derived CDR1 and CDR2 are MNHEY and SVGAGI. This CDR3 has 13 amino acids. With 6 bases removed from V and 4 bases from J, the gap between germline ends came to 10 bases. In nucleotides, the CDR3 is TGTGCCAGCAGAAACACAGTAAATCAGCCCCAGCATTTT. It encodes CASRNTVNQPQHF.

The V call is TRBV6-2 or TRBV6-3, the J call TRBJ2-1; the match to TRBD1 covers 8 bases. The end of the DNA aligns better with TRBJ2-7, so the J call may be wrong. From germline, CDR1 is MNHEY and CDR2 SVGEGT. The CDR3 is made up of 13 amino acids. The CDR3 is CASRGQESYEQYF. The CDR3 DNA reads TGTGCCAGCAGGGGACAGGAGTCCTACGAGCAGTACTTC.

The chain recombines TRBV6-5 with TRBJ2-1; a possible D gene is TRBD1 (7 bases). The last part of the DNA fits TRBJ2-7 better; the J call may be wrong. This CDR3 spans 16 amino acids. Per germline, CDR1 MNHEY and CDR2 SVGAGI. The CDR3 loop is CASSYLWRAGGYEQYF. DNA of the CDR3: TGTGCCAGCAGTTACCTATGGCGGGCAGGGGGGTACGAGCAGTACTTC.

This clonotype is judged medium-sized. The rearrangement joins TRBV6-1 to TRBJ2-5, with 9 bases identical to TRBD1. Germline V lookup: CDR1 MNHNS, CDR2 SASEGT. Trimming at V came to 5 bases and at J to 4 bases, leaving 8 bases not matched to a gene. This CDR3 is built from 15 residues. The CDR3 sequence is CASSIRQGGVETQYF. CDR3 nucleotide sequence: TGTGCCAGCAGTATTAGACAGGGGGGGGTAGAGACCCAGTACTTC.

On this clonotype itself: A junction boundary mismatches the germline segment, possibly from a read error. CDR3 sequence reads: CASSRGLAGGVADTQYF. The CDR3 DNA sequence: TGTGCCAGCAGTCGGGGACTAGCGGGCGGTGTCGCAGATACGCAGTATTTC. V and J are TRBV6-1 and TRBJ2-3; TRBD2 aligns across 12 bases. This CDR3 contains 17 residues. CDR1 MNHNS and CDR2 SASEGT come from the germline V gene.

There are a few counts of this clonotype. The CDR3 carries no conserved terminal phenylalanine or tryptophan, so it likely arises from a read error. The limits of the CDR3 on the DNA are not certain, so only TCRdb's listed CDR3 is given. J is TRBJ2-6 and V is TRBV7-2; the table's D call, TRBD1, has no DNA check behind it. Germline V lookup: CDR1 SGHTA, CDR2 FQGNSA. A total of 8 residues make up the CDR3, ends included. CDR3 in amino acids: CASSTQGQ.

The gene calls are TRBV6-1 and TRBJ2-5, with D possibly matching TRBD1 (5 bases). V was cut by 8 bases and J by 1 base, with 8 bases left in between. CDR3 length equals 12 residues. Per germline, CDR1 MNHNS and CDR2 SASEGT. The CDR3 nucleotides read TGTGCCAGCGGGGCGACCCAAGAGACCCAGTACTTC. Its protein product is CASGATQETQYF.

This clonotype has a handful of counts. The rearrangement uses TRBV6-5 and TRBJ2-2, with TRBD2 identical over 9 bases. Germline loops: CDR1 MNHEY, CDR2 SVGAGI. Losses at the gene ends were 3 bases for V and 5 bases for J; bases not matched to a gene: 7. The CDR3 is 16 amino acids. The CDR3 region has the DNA TGTGCCAGCAGTTATCAGCTAGCGGGATTTACCGGGGAGCTGTTTTTT. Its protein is CASSYQLAGFTGELFF.

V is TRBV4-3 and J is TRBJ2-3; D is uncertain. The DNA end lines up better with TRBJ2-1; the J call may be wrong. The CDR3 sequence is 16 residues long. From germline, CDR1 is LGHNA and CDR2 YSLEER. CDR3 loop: CASSQEVQRSYNEQFF. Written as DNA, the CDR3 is TGCGCCAGCAGCCAAGAAGTCCAGAGATCCTACAATGAGCAGTTCTTC.

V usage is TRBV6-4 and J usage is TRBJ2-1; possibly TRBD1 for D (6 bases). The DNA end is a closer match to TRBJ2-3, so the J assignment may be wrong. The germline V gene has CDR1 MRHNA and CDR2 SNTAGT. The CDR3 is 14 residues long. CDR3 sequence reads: CAGSGGEAKETQYF. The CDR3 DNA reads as TGTGCGGGCAGTGGGGGCGAGGCCAAAGAGACCCAGTATTTT.

The chain's CDR3 is CASSYLQGNTEAFF. CDR3 bases: TGTGCCAGCAGTTACCTCCAGGGGAACACTGAAGCTTTCTTT. The genes are TRBV6-5 and TRBJ1-1, with TRBD1 as a possible D gene (5 bases). This CDR3 spans 14 amino acids. Germline CDR1 is MNHEY and CDR2 is SVGAGI. Trimming took off 2 bases at V and 1 base at J, with 8 bases between the two ends.

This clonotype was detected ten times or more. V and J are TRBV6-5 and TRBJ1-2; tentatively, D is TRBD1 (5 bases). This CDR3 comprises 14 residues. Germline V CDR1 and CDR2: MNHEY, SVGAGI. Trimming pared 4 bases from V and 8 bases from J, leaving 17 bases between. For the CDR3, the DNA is TGTGCCAGCAGTTTTACAGGAAGGGGCGCCGGCTACACCTTC. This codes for CASSFTGRGAGYTF.

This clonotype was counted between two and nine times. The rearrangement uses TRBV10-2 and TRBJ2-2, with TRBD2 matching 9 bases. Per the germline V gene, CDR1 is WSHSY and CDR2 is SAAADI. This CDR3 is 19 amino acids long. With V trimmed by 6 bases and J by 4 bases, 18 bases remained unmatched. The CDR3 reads CASRPERRGAGGSTGELFF. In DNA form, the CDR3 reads TGCGCCAGCAGACCGGAGAGGAGGGGAGCGGGAGGTAGCACCGGGGAGCTGTTTTTT.

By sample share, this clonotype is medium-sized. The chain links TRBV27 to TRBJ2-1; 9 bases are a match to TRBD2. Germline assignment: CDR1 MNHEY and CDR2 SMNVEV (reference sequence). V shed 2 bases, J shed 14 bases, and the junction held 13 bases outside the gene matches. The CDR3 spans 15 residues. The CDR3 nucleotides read TGTGCCAGCAGTTTAGGGGCTAGCGGGGCGAGTATCAAGTTCTTC. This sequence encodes CASSLGASGASIKFF.

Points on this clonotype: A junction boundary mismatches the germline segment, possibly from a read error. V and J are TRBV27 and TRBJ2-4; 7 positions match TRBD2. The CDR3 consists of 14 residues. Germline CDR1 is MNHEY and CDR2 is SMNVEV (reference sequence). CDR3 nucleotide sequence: TGTGCCAGCAGTCGACTAGCAGCCAAAAATATTCAGTATTTC. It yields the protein CASSRLAAKNIQYF.

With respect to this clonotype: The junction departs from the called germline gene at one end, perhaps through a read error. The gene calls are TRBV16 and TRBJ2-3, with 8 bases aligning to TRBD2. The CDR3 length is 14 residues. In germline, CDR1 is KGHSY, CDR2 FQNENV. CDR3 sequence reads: CAGSGGRGTDTQYF. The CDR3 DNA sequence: TGTGCGGGCAGCGGGGGCCGGGGCACAGATACGCAGTACTTT.